This passage covers 10 T cell receptor beta chains from one sample sequenced in a study of T cells in localized non-small cell lung cancer. TCRdb's table, derived via immunoSEQ multiplex PCR, lists solely in-frame clones and lacks some. The sample holds about 21,000 clones, 88% seen once. The starting material was peripheral blood mononuclear cells, obtained before any cancer treatment. The receptors derive from a male donor older than 55 with stage II lung adenocarcinoma.

The chain uses TRBV7-9 and TRBJ2-5; TRBD2 is a possible D gene (6 bases). CDR3 length equals 16 residues. The V end was cut by 5 bases, the J end by 2 bases, with 18 bases between. CDR1 is SEHNR, CDR2 FQNEAQ, per germline (reference sequence). CDR3 DNA sequence: TGTGCCAGCAGCCGACACGACGGGGGTGGGCAAGAGACCCAGTACTTC. Its protein product is CASSRHDGGGQETQYF.

The V and J genes are TRBV6-6 and TRBJ1-5; D is possibly TRBD1 (5 bases). V was shortened by 6 bases and J by 3 bases, with 15 bases between the two germline ends. Germline V gene sequence: CDR1 MNHNY, CDR2 SVGAGI (reference sequence). This CDR3 has 15 amino acids. The CDR3 reads CASSQGPFFNQPQHF. The CDR3 region has the DNA TGTGCCAGCAGCCAGGGACCGTTTTTCAATCAGCCCCAGCATTTT.

The V and J genes are TRBV5-4 and TRBJ2-5; D perhaps matches TRBD2 (5 bases). Deletions cut 2 bases from V and 1 base from J, with 9 bases between. Germline V gene data show CDR1 as SGHNT and CDR2 as YYREEE (reference sequence). The CDR3 is made up of 14 amino acids. In DNA, the CDR3 is TGTGCCAGCAGCTTAGAAGCGGTCCAAGAGACCCAGTACTTC. This translates into CASSLEAVQETQYF.

The V gene is TRBV28, the J gene TRBJ1-3; 7 bases are shared with TRBD1. Trimming took 0 bases from V and 1 from J; bases not matched to a gene: 6. Germline values: CDR1 MDHEN, CDR2 SYDVKM. The CDR3 contains 17 residues. The CDR3 DNA reads TGTGCCAGCAGTTTATGGGGCAGGGGGGGGTCTGGAAACACCATATATTTT. It codes for CASSLWGRGGSGNTIYF. Variable domain in full (rest from reference TRBV28 and TRBJ1-3): DVKVTQSSRYLVKRTGEKVFLECVQDMDHENMFWYRQDPGLGLRLIYFSYDVKMKEKGDIPEGYSVSREKKERFSLILESASTNQTSMYLCASSLWGRGGSGNTIYFGEGSWLTVV.

The chain employs TRBV7-3 and TRBJ2-2; 9 bases match TRBD2. Per the germline V gene, CDR1 is SGHTA and CDR2 is FQGTGA. The CDR3 covers 16 residues. V lost 5 bases and J lost 3; bases outside the gene matches: 7. In DNA, the CDR3 is TGTGCCAGCAGCCTAGGGGGACTAGCCTACACCGGGGAGCTGTTTTTT. Its translation: CASSLGGLAYTGELFF.

The chain carries TRBV5-1 and TRBJ2-1, with 12 bases fitting TRBD2. Germline CDR1 and CDR2: SGHRS and YFSETQ. V was clipped by 2 bases and J by 6 bases; unmatched bases: 9. The CDR3 totals 17 residues. CDR3 bases: TGCGCCAGCAGCTTTGTGACCGGGACTAGCGGGCGCAATGAGCAGTTCTTC. This gives the protein CASSFVTGTSGRNEQFF.

CDR3 sequence: CASSVSPWNTGELFF. The CDR3 DNA is TGCGCCAGCAGCGTGTCCCCTTGGAACACCGGGGAGCTGTTTTTT. The V gene is TRBV5-1, the J gene TRBJ2-2, with D unclear. Germline CDR1 SGHRS, CDR2 YFSETQ. The V and J ends lost 4 bases and 1 base respectively, with 11 bases between them. This CDR3 comprises 15 residues.

The count of this clone is one. DNA of the CDR3: TGTGCCAGTAGTATCGGGCAGAACAATGAGCAGTTCTTC. It translates to CASSIGQNNEQFF. The V and J genes are TRBV19 and TRBJ2-1; no definite D call. Between the trimmed V and J ends, which lost 3 bases and 5 bases, there was a span of 8 bases. Germline V lookup: CDR1 LNHDA, CDR2 SQIVND (reference sequence). CDR3 length equals 13 residues. The full variable domain, its missing parts supplied by reference TRBV19 and TRBJ2-1, is DGGITQSPKYLFRKEGQNVTLSCEQNLNHDAMYWYRQDPGQGLRLIYYSQIVNDFQKGDIAEGYSVSREKKESFPLTVTSAQKNPTAFYLCASSIGQNNEQFFGPGTRLTVL.

J is TRBJ2-5 and V is TRBV5-1; D remains ambiguous. The CDR3 loop spans 14 amino acids. Germline values: CDR1 SGHRS, CDR2 YFSETQ. Trimming took off 4 bases at V and 5 bases at J, with 15 bases between the two ends. The CDR3 DNA follows: TGCGCCAGCAGCCCCCTATGGCCTTCGGAGACCCAGTACTTC. Translating gives CASSPLWPSETQYF.

The rearrangement links TRBV4-1 to TRBJ1-1, with D possibly matching TRBD1 (5 bases). V lost 4 bases, J lost 5 bases, and 11 bases lay in between. CDR1 is MGHRA, CDR2 YSYEKL, per germline. This CDR3 region has 13 residues. In DNA form, the CDR3 reads TGCGCCAGCAGCCGGGGCGGGGTAACTGAAGCTTTCTTT. Its translation: CASSRGGVTEAFF.